The 5 T cell receptor beta chains in this list originate from one sample, sequenced in a study of blood T cell repertoires in COVID-19. The table came from immunoSEQ multiplex PCR; TCRdb's copy has only in-frame clones and leaves some out. The sample holds a few hundred thousand clones, about 88% seen once. Source material: PBMCs or T cells enriched from blood (not recorded which). The receptors shown here come from an older woman who had recovered from COVID-19.

The chain carries TRBV6-5 and TRBJ1-5; D perhaps matches TRBD1 (5 bases). V dropped 1 base and J dropped 3 bases, with 13 bases sitting between them. The CDR3 is 16 amino acids. From germline, CDR1 is MNHEY and CDR2 SVGAGI. CDR3 sequence: CASSYFSREANQPQHF. The DNA for the CDR3 is TGTGCCAGCAGTTACTTTTCCAGGGAGGCCAATCAGCCCCAGCATTTT.

In this sample, this clone turned up once. This chain links TRBV18 with TRBJ2-2, with a weak D call TRBD1 (5 bases). This CDR3 has 13 residues. V dropped 3 bases and J dropped 6 bases, with 8 bases sitting between them. The V gene's germline CDR1 is KGHSH and CDR2 LQKENI. This chain's CDR3 is CASSPSRAGELFF. CDR3 nucleotides: TGTGCCAGCTCACCCTCCAGGGCCGGGGAGCTGTTTTTT. Supplemented by reference TRBV18 and TRBJ2-2, the full variable domain reads NAGVMQNPRHLVRRRGQEARLRCSPMKGHSHVYWYRQLPEEGLKFMVYLQKENIIDESGMPKERFSAEFPKEGPSILRIQQVVRGDSAAYFCASSPSRAGELFFGEGSRLTVL.

This clone was detected only a few times. Here the CDR3 DNA reads TGTGCCATCAGTCTAGGTACAGGGGACACTGAAGCTTTCTTT. Amino acid sequence: CAISLGTGDTEAFF. The chain has TRBV10-3 and TRBJ1-1; 7 bases map to TRBD1. Germline values: CDR1 ENHRY, CDR2 SYGVKD. CDR3 length equals 14 residues. With 5 bases clipped from V and 3 bases from J, the junction kept 6 bases outside the gene matches.

The chain combines TRBV7-2 with TRBJ2-3; no clear D. This CDR3 contains 13 residues. The germline CDR1 and CDR2 sequences are SGHTA and FQGNSA. V was pared by 1 base and J by 7 bases, with 9 bases between. The CDR3 bases are TGTGCCAGCAGCTTAGTGGCTAGTAATACGCAGTATTTT. Its protein is CASSLVASNTQYF. Complete variable domain (other parts from reference TRBV7-2 and TRBJ2-3): GAGVSQSPSNKVTEKGKDVELRCDPISGHTALYWYRQSLGQGLEFLIYFQGNSAPDKSGLPSDRFSAERTGGSVSTLTIQRTQQEDSAVYLCASSLVASNTQYFGPGTRLTVL.

The count of this clone is one. V usage is TRBV13 and J usage is TRBJ2-2; maybe TRBD2 (7 bases). The CDR3 is made up of 16 amino acids. V lost 5 bases and J 1 base, leaving 14 bases between the germline ends. Germline V gene lookup returns CDR1 PRHDT and CDR2 FYEKMQ (reference sequence). CDR3 nucleotide sequence: TGTGCCAGCAGCCCCCACGGGGGGCGGAACACCGGGGAGCTGTTTTTT. This codes for CASSPHGGRNTGELFF.